These T cell receptor beta chains were read from a single sample in a study of OX40 agonist ivuxolimab in advanced cancers. Some clones are missing from TCRdb's copy, which holds only in-frame ones; the method was immunoSEQ multiplex PCR. The data hold around 32,000 clones, with about 92% observed a single time. The source was CD4+ or CD8+ T cells sorted from blood, collected in a trial of the OX40 agonist ivuxolimab. Every receptor here comes from an adult with an advanced solid tumor such as melanoma, head and neck, liver or kidney cancer. Each CDR3 is given with its conserved first and last residue. Fields, in order: clone size, V gene, CDR3 length, D gene, J gene, CDR3 DNA, CDR3 protein. A D gene is named only where the DNA matches it firmly. Clone size is stated in some rows and not others, as once, few, many or a class when expanded.

size: NA
V: TRBV2
length: 13
D: TRBD2
J: TRBJ2-4
DNA: TGTGCCAGCAGTAGTAGCGGGAAAAACATTCAGTACTTC
CDR3: CASSSSGKNIQYF

size: NA
V: TRBV15
length: 15
D: NA
J: TRBJ2-2
DNA: TGTGCCACCAGCGGCCGGGACCAGAACACCGGGGAGCTGTTTTTT
CDR3: CATSGRDQNTGELFF

size: NA
V: TRBV13
length: 15
D: NA
J: TRBJ2-1
DNA: TGTGCCAGCAGCCATACTAGGGCCCTTTACAATGAGCAGTTCTTC
CDR3: CASSHTRALYNEQFF

size: NA
V: TRBV18
length: 13
D: NA
J: TRBJ2-2
DNA: TGTGCCAGCCACGGGACTTACACCGGGGAGCTGTTTTTT
CDR3: CASHGTYTGELFF

size: NA
V: TRBV5-6
length: 14
D: TRBD1
J: TRBJ2-5
DNA: TGTGCCAGCAGCCAAGATCACAGGGGAGAGACCCAGTACTTC
CDR3: CASSQDHRGETQYF

size: NA
V: TRBV27
length: 15
D: TRBD1
J: TRBJ2-5
DNA: TGTGCCAGCAGGCCAGGGGGCGGGGACCAAGAGACCCAGTACTTC
CDR3: CASRPGGGDQETQYF

size: NA
V: TRBV7-9
length: 14
D: TRBD1
J: TRBJ1-4
DNA: TGTGCCAGCAGCGTGGACAGGGATAATGAAAAACTGTTTTTT
CDR3: CASSVDRDNEKLFF

size: NA
V: TRBV6-5
length: 14
D: NA
J: TRBJ2-1
DNA: TGTGCCAGCAGTTATTCAGGGGAGGGCGATGAGCAGTTCTTC
CDR3: CASSYSGEGDEQFF

size: NA
V: TRBV5-1
length: 16
D: NA
J: TRBJ1-1
DNA: TGCGCCAGCAGTCCGGTCGGTAGCAGGATGAACACTGAAGCTTTCTTT
CDR3: CASSPVGSRMNTEAFF

size: NA
V: TRBV27
length: 14
D: NA
J: TRBJ2-2
DNA: TGTGCCAGCACCCCGGGACTCCACACCGGGGAGCTGTTTTTT
CDR3: CASTPGLHTGELFF

size: NA
V: TRBV7-3
length: 12
D: NA
J: TRBJ2-2
DNA: TGTGCCAGCAGCGAGAACACCGGGGAGCTGTTTTTT
CDR3: CASSENTGELFF

size: many
V: TRBV13
length: 15
D: NA
J: TRBJ1-3
DNA: TGTGCCACAGCTGGTGGGGGCCTCTCTGGAAACACCATATATTTT
CDR3: CATAGGGLSGNTIYF

size: once
V: TRBV4-1
length: 15
D: NA
J: TRBJ2-7
DNA: TGCGCCAGCAGCCAAGAGCCCGGACGCGTCTACGAGCAGTACTTC
CDR3: CASSQEPGRVYEQYF

size: NA
V: TRBV11-3
length: 13
D: NA
J: TRBJ2-7
DNA: TGTGCCAGCAGCGAATCTTTCTCCTACGAGCAGTACTTC
CDR3: CASSESFSYEQYF

size: NA
V: TRBV27
length: 15
D: TRBD1
J: TRBJ2-7
DNA: TGTGCCAGCAGTTTATCTGGGACAGGGGTCTACGAGCAGTACTTC
CDR3: CASSLSGTGVYEQYF

size: NA
V: TRBV2
length: 15
D: NA
J: TRBJ2-7
DNA: TGTGCCAGCAGTGTTGAAGGCGACACCCACTACGAGCAGTACTTC
CDR3: CASSVEGDTHYEQYF

size: NA
V: TRBV6-5
length: 15
D: TRBD2
J: TRBJ2-4
DNA: TGTGCCAGCAGCATCGGGACGGGAGGGGAAAACATTCAGTACTTC
CDR3: CASSIGTGGENIQYF

size: few
V: TRBV6-1
length: 16
D: NA
J: TRBJ2-3
DNA: TGTGCCAGCAGTGAACCTGGTTGGGGACCGTCAGATACGCAGTATTTT
CDR3: CASSEPGWGPSDTQYF

size: NA
V: TRBV7-2
length: 12
D: NA
J: TRBJ2-3
DNA: TGTGCCAGCAGCTCCTACACAGATACGCAGTATTTT
CDR3: CASSSYTDTQYF

size: NA
V: TRBV5-4
length: 15
D: NA
J: TRBJ2-6
DNA: TGTGCCAGCAGCTTGGGGTTAGGAGGGGCCAACGTCCTGACTTTC
CDR3: CASSLGLGGANVLTF

size: NA
V: TRBV14
length: 13
D: NA
J: TRBJ2-1
DNA: TGTGCCAGCAGCCAAGCAGGGGCAGGGGAGCAGTTCTTC
CDR3: CASSQAGAGEQFF

size: NA
V: TRBV15
length: 17
D: NA
J: TRBJ2-2
DNA: TGTGCCACCAGCAGAGATGACGGGGAGACGAACACCGGGGAGCTGTTTTTT
CDR3: CATSRDDGETNTGELFF

size: NA
V: TRBV6-1
length: 13
D: NA
J: TRBJ2-3
DNA: TGTGCCAGCGAGGAGCGGGGCACAGATACGCAGTATTTT
CDR3: CASEERGTDTQYF

size: NA
V: TRBV28
length: 13
D: NA
J: TRBJ1-1
DNA: TGTGCCACCCTTTACGAGGTTAGCACTGAAGCTTTCTTT
CDR3: CATLYEVSTEAFF

size: NA
V: TRBV5-1
length: 14
D: TRBD1
J: TRBJ1-2
DNA: TGCGCCAGCAGCTTGGTACAGGGGGACTATGGCTACACCTTC
CDR3: CASSLVQGDYGYTF

size: NA
V: TRBV29-1
length: 11
D: NA
J: TRBJ2-7
DNA: TGCAGCGTTGAACACCGGTACGAGCAGTACTTC
CDR3: CSVEHRYEQYF

size: NA
V: TRBV28
length: 12
D: NA
J: TRBJ2-3
DNA: TGTGCCAGCAGTTTTTGGGGCAGGGTTATGAATTTT
CDR3: CASSFWGRVMNF

size: few
V: TRBV30
length: 13
D: TRBD1
J: TRBJ1-6
DNA: TGTGCCTGGAGAGCAACAGGGGAGTCACCCCTCCACTTT
CDR3: CAWRATGESPLHF

size: NA
V: TRBV7-9
length: 15
D: TRBD2
J: TRBJ2-5
DNA: TGTGCCAGCAGCTTAGCCAGCGGGGGGGCGGAGACCCAGTACTTC
CDR3: CASSLASGGAETQYF

size: NA
V: TRBV4-1
length: 15
D: TRBD1
J: TRBJ1-2
DNA: TGCGCCAGCAGCGATCCCGGGACAGGGAGCGATGGCTACACCTTC
CDR3: CASSDPGTGSDGYTF

size: NA
V: TRBV19
length: 13
D: TRBD1
J: TRBJ1-1
DNA: TGTGCCAGTAGGACAGGGGAACTAACTGAAGCTTTCTTT
CDR3: CASRTGELTEAFF

size: NA
V: TRBV25-1
length: 16
D: TRBD1
J: TRBJ1-1
DNA: TGTGCCAGCAGTGAATCGGGGACAGGGGTGAACACTGAAGCTTTCTTT
CDR3: CASSESGTGVNTEAFF

size: NA
V: TRBV19
length: 17
D: TRBD1
J: TRBJ1-5
DNA: TGTGCCAGTAAAGGCTCCCACGGGACAGGGGATTTTCAGCCCCAGCATTTT
CDR3: CASKGSHGTGDFQPQHF

size: NA
V: TRBV19
length: 14
D: NA
J: TRBJ2-7
DNA: TGTGCCAGTAGTATGGAGGGACAATTTTCCGAGCAGTACTTC
CDR3: CASSMEGQFSEQYF

size: NA
V: TRBV6-5
length: 13
D: NA
J: TRBJ1-1
DNA: TGTGCCAGCTCCCCAGGGTGGAACACTGAAGCTTTCTTT
CDR3: CASSPGWNTEAFF

size: NA
V: TRBV28
length: 14
D: TRBD1
J: TRBJ1-1
DNA: TGTGCCAGCAGGTGGCAGGGGGCGCGGACTGAAGCTTTCTTT
CDR3: CASRWQGARTEAFF

size: NA
V: TRBV6-5
length: 15
D: TRBD2
J: TRBJ2-3
DNA: TGTGCCAGCAGTTACCTCCGGGGGGACACAGATACGCAGTATTTT
CDR3: CASSYLRGDTDTQYF

size: NA
V: TRBV6-5
length: 13
D: NA
J: TRBJ1-1
DNA: TGTGCCAGCAGTTCGGGGGACACAGATGAAGCTTTCTTT
CDR3: CASSSGDTDEAFF

size: NA
V: TRBV28
length: 15
D: NA
J: TRBJ2-3
DNA: TGTGCCACCACACCCGCGGCGGGACTCACAGATACGCAGTATTTT
CDR3: CATTPAAGLTDTQYF

size: once
V: TRBV6-5
length: 16
D: TRBD2
J: TRBJ2-1
DNA: TGTGCCAGCAGTTACCTAAGCGGGGCCCTTTACAATGAGCAGTTCTTC
CDR3: CASSYLSGALYNEQFF